This TCR beta chain was sequenced for a study of T-cell reconstitution after alpha-beta-depleted transplantation in children. Overall study results and limits: The study reportedly traced alpha-beta T cells about two months after transplant to several hundred expanded graft clones. Newly made T cells mostly supplied T-cell counts and diversity one year after transplant. The origin of high day-60 TCRbeta diversity in some patients lay in surviving recipient T cells and thymic progenitors.

The TCRbeta library was prepared with unique molecular identifiers. TCRdb used MiXCR to reprocess the PCR reads, holding one entry per CDR3 protein. The sample lists some 600,000 distinct CDR3 sequences; 13% were seen once. In germline, CDR1 is GTSNPN, CDR2 SVGIG (reference sequence). CDR3 length: 15 amino acids. Trimming cost V 3 bases and J 3 bases; bases outside gene matches: 8. As concerns this clonotype: Its matching antigen is unknown.

The TCR comes from a male patient between 10 and 17 years old who had a stem cell transplant for acute myeloid leukemia, so the T cells may come from the graft donor. The J gene is TRBJ1-1, the V gene TRBV30, with TRBD1 matching over 9 bases. Sequences were derived from PBMCs, mostly from graft donor cells, sampled 360 days after TCRalphabeta/CD19-depleted stem cell transplant. The CDR3 sequence: CAWRVGQGPYTEAFF. In nucleotides, the CDR3 is TGTGCCTGGAGAGTCGGACAGGGGCCCTACACTGAAGCTTTCTTT.